This TCR beta chain was identified during a study of cytomegalovirus exposure and HLA in healthy donors. About the study: A subsequent analysis reported that the 110 or so validation repertoires were produced on the same platform that had also been used for the roughly 670 first-cohort repertoires. Findings of the study overall: Among TCR beta chains, those listed as cytomegalovirus-associated numbered 164. In a later analysis, first-cohort TCR clusters were found to tend to co-occur in the roughly 120 validation repertoires.

Comments on this clone: Its antigen is currently unknown.

Per germline, CDR1 LNHDA and CDR2 SQIVND (reference sequence). The length of the CDR3 is 14 residues. Trimming took off 3 bases at V and 4 bases at J, with 12 bases between the two ends. Generated by immunoSEQ multiplex PCR, the TCRdb table keeps only in-frame clones and is missing some. The sample has over 100,000 clones; 89% are singletons. The sample comprised PBMCs. This TCR came from a young woman in good health and CMV-seronegative. The chain uses TRBV19 and TRBJ1-1; D is unresolved. The CDR3 loop reads CASSIARVRTEAFF. The DNA of the CDR3 is TGTGCCAGTAGTATTGCGAGGGTTCGCACTGAAGCTTTCTTT.